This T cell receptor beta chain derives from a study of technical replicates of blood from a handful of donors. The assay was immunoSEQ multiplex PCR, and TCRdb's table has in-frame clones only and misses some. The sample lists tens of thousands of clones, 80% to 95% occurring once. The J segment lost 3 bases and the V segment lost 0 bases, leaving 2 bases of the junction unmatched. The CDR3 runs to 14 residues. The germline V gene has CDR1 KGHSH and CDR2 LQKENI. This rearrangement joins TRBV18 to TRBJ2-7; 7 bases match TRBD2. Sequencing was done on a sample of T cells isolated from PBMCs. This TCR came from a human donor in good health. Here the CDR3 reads CASSPPSGYYEQYF. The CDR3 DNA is TGTGCCAGCTCACCACCTAGCGGGTACTACGAGCAGTACTTC.